This entry is about one T cell receptor beta chain. The source of the sample is a study of blood T cell repertoires in COVID-19. Study as a whole: The samples span acute and convalescent COVID-19 from the United States, Italy and Spain. T cells, B-cell-depleted T cells, or PBMCs supplied cDNA or gDNA.

Per the authors' pipeline: Researchers report that nucleated cell counts were estimated from reference gene primer amplification. Here immunoSEQ multiplex PCR was the method, and the copy in TCRdb shows in-frame clones only, minus some. For V, J and clone size, that table is used; D and trimming come from the DNA. The sample records 110,000 to 150,000 clones, about 77% being singletons. Germline CDR1 SGDLS, CDR2 YYNGEE. Trimming removed 3 bases from V and 5 bases from J, with 6 bases in between. This CDR3 is 13 amino acids long. J is TRBJ1-6 and V is TRBV9, with unresolved D. Sequencing input: peripheral blood. This TCR was sampled from a man aged 55 to 69 with acute or convalescent COVID-19. The CDR3, as DNA: TGTGCCAGCAGCGCAGTTAATAATTCACCCCTCCACTTT. The encoded protein is CASSAVNNSPLHF.